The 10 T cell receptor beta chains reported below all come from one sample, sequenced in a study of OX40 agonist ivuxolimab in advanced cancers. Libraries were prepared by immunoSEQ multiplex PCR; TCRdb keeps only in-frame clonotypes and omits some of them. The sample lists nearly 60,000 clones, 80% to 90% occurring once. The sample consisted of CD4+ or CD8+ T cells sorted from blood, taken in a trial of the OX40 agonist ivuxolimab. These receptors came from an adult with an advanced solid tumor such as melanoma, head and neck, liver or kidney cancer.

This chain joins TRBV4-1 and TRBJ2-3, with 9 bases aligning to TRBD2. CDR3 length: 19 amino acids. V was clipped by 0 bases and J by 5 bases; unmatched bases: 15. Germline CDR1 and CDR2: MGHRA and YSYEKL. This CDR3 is CASSQDFLRGGAGGDTQYF. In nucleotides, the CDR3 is TGCGCCAGCAGCCAAGATTTCCTCCGCGGGGGGGCCGGGGGAGATACGCAGTATTTT.

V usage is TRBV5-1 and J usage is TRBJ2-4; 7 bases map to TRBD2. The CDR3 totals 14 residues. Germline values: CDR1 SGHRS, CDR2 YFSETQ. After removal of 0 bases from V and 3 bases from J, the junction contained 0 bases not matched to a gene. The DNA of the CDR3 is TGCGCCAGCAGCTTGGCGGGGGGCAAAAACATTCAGTACTTC. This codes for CASSLAGGKNIQYF.

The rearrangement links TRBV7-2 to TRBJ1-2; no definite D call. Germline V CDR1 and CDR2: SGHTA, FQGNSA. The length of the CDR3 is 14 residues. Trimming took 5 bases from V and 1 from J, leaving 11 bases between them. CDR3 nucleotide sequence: TGTGCCAGCAGCCCCGACACCTTTAACTATGGCTACACCTTC. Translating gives CASSPDTFNYGYTF.

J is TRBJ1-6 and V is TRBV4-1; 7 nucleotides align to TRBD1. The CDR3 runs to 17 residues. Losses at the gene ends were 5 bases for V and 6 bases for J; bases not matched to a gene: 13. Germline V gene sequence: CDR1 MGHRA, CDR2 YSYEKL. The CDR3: CASSNLGRGLSNSPLHF. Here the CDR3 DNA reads TGCGCCAGCAGCAATCTCGGGAGGGGGCTATCTAATTCACCCCTCCACTTT.

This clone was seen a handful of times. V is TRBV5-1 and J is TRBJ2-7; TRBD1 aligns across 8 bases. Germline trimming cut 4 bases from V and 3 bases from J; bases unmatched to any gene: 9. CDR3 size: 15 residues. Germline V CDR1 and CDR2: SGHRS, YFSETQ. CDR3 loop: CASSPDGTGGYEQYF. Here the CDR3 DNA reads TGCGCCAGCAGCCCAGACGGGACAGGTGGCTACGAGCAGTACTTC.

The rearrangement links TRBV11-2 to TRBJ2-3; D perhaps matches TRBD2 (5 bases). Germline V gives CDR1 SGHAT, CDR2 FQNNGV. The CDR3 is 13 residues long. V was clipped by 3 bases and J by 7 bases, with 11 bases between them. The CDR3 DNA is TGTGCCAGCAGCTTCAATAGCGTAAATACGCAGTATTTT. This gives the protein CASSFNSVNTQYF.

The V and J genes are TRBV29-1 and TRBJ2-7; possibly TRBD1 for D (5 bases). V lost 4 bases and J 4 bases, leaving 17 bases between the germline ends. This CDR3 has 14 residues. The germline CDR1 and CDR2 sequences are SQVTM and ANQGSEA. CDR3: CSVGEGELSYEQYF. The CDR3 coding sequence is TGCAGCGTTGGAGAAGGGGAACTTTCGTACGAGCAGTACTTC.

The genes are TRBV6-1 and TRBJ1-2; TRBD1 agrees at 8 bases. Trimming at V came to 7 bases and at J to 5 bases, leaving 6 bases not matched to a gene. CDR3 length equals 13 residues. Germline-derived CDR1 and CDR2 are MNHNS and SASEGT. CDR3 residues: CASNRDRSYGYTF. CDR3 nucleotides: TGTGCCAGCAATCGGGACAGGAGTTATGGCTACACCTTC.

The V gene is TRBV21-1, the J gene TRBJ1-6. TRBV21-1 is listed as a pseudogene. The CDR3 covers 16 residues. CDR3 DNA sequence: TGTGCCAGCAGCACCGAGGGCAGGCTCTATAATTCACCCCTCCACTTT. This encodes CASSTEGRLYNSPLHF.

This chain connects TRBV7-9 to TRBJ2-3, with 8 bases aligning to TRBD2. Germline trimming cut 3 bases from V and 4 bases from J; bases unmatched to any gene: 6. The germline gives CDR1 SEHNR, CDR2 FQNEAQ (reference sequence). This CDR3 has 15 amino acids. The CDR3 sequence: CASSLGGGSPDTQYF. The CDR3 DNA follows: TGTGCCAGCAGCTTGGGCGGGGGGAGCCCAGATACGCAGTATTTT.